What follows is one TCR beta chain and its context. What it binds is unknown. cDNA libraries for TCR beta contained unique molecular identifiers. Some 500,000 cDNA molecules were obtained from roughly 0.93 to 9.6 million T cells. TCRdb reprocessed the PCR reads with MiXCR, giving one entry per CDR3 protein. The data show roughly 700,000 distinct CDR3 sequences, about 27% seen once. The CDR3 is 19 amino acids. From germline, CDR1 is SGHTA and CDR2 FQGNSA. The record originates from a study of post-analysis software for immune sequencing data. Study in general: Secondary progressive, relapsing-remitting and progressive-relapsing multiple sclerosis were among the included disease courses. General study results and limits: A significant reduction in normalized Chao1 diversity was observed in multiple sclerosis patients versus controls. In patients, TRBV5-6, TRBV5-1 and TRBV20-1 belonged to four or five TRBV segments found more frequently than in controls. F-measure co-clustering was strong for batch-matched samples.

The clonotype comes from a girl aged 10 to 17 with multiple sclerosis. The material sequenced was blood. V usage is TRBV7-2 and J usage is TRBJ2-5; the match to TRBD2 covers 12 bases. The J call may be faulty, since TRBJ2-7 better matches the DNA end. The CDR3 protein is CASSSKGNGLAGGKDEQYF. CDR3 sequence (DNA): TGTGCCAGCAGCTCGAAGGGGAACGGTCTAGCGGGAGGGAAGGACGAGCAGTACTTC.